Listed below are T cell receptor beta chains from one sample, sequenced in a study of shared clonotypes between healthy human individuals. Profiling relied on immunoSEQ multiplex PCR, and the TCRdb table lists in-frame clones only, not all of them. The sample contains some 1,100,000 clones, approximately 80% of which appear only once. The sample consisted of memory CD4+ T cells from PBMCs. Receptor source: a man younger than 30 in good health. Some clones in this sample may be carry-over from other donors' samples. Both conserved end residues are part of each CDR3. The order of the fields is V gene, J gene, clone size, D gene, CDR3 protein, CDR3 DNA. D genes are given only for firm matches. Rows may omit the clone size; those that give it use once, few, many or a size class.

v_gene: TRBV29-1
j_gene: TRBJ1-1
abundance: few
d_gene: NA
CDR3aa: CSATGWGANTEAFF
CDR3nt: TGCAGCGCAACAGGGTGGGGGGCGAACACTGAAGCTTTCTTT

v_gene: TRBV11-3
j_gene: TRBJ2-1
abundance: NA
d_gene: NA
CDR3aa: CASSATAYNEQFF
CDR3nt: TGTGCCAGCAGCGCGACAGCCTACAATGAGCAGTTCTTC

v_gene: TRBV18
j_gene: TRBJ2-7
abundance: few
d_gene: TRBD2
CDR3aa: CASSPPSAGGYEQYF
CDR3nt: TGTGCCAGCTCACCCCCCTCCGCGGGAGGTTACGAGCAGTACTTC

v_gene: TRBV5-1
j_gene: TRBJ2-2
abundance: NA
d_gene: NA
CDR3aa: CASTQSDGRVGELFF
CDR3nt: TGCGCCAGCACTCAATCGGACGGGCGGGTCGGGGAGCTGTTTTTT

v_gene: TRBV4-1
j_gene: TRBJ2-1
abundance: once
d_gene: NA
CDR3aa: CASSQPGHTYNEQFF
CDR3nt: TGCGCCAGCAGCCAGCCGGGACACACCTACAATGAGCAGTTCTTC

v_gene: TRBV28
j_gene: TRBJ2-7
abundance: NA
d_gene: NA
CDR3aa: CASSLGGITYEQYF
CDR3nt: TGTGCCAGCAGTTTAGGTGGGATAACCTACGAGCAGTACTTC

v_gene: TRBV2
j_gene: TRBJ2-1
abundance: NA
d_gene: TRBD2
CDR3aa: CASAGTSGRGNEQFF
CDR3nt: TGTGCCAGCGCCGGGACTAGCGGGAGGGGGAATGAGCAGTTCTTC

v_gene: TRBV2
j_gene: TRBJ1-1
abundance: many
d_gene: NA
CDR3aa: CASSEDRQTEAFF
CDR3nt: TGTGCCAGCAGTGAAGATCGACAGACTGAAGCTTTCTTT

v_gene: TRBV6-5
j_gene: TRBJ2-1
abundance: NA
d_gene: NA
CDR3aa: CAIQSAGSDEQFF
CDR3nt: TGTGCCATCCAATCAGCAGGAAGCGATGAGCAGTTCTTC

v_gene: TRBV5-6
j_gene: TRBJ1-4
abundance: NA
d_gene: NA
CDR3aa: CASSLFLRDEKLFF
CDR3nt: TGTGCCAGCAGCTTGTTTCTCAGGGACGAAAAACTGTTTTTT

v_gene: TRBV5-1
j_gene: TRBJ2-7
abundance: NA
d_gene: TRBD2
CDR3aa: CASSGSPGLAGSEYF
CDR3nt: TGCGCCAGCAGCGGGTCCCCGGGACTAGCGGGTAGTGAGTACTTC

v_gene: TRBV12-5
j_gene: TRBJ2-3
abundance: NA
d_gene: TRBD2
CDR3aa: CASGLGGLAGGGDTQYF
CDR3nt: TGTGCTAGTGGTTTGGGAGGCCTAGCGGGAGGTGGGGATACGCAGTATTTT

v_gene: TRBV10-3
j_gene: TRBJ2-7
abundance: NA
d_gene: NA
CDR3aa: CAIKQEGAHEQYF
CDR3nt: TGTGCCATCAAGCAGGAGGGCGCGCACGAGCAGTACTTC

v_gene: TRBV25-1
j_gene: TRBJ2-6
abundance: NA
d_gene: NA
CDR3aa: CASSRVGANVLTF
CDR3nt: TGTGCCAGCAGCAGGGTCGGGGCCAACGTCCTGACTTTC

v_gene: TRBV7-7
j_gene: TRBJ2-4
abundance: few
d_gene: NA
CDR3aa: CASSCVAERAKNIQYF
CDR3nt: TGTGCCAGCAGCTGCGTAGCGGAGAGAGCCAAAAACATTCAGTACTTC

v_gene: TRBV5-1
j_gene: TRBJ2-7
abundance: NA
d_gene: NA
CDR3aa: CASNPSGSSYEQYF
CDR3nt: TGCGCCAGCAACCCGAGTGGGAGCTCCTACGAGCAGTACTTC

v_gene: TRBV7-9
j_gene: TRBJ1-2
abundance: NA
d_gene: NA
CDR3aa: CASSTPYGGGYGYTF
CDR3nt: TGTGCCAGCAGCACCCCGTACGGGGGAGGCTATGGCTACACCTTC

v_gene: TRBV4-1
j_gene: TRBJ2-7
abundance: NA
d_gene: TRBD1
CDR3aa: CASSQIQGPYEQYF
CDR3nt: TGCGCCAGCAGCCAAATACAGGGGCCCTACGAGCAGTACTTC

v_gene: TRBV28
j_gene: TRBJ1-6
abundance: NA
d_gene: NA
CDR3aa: CASSFPKSYNSPLHF
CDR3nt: TGTGCCAGCAGTTTCCCAAAGTCGTATAATTCACCCCTCCACTTT

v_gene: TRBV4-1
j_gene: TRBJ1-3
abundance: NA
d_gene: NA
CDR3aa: CASSQVGPRAGNTIYF
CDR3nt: TGCGCCAGCAGCCAGGTCGGACCTCGGGCTGGAAACACCATATATTTT

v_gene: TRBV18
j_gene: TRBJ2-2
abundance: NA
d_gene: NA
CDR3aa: CASSPSGGTGELFF
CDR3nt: TGTGCCAGCTCACCATCAGGGGGGACCGGGGAGCTGTTTTTT

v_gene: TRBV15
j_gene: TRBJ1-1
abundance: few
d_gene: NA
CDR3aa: CATSIRHTEAFF
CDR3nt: TGTGCCACCAGCATACGACACACTGAAGCTTTCTTT

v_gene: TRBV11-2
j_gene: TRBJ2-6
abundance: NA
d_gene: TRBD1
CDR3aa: CASSLAPGQGSSGANVLTF
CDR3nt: TGTGCCAGCAGCTTAGCCCCGGGACAGGGGAGCTCTGGGGCCAACGTCCTGACTTTC

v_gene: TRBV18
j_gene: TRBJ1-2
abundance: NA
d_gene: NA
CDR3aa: CASSPPGEGYGYTF
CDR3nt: TGTGCCAGCTCACCTCCCGGCGAGGGCTATGGCTACACCTTC

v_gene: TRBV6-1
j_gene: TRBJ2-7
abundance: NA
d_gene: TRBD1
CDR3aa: CASSDRDRGREQYF
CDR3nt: TGTGCCAGCAGTGACCGGGACAGGGGTAGGGAGCAGTACTTC

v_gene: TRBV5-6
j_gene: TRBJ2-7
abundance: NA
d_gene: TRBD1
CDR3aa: CASRLDRGYEQYF
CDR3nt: TGTGCCAGCAGATTGGACAGGGGCTACGAGCAGTACTTC

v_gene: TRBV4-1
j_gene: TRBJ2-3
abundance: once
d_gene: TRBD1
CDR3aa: CASSLDREGTDTQYF
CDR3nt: TGCGCCAGCAGCCTAGACAGGGAAGGTACAGATACGCAGTATTTT

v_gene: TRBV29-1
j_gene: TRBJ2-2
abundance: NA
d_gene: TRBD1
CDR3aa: CSVEGRSQGAYTGELFF
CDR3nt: TGCAGCGTTGAAGGGCGGAGCCAGGGGGCTTACACCGGGGAGCTGTTTTTT

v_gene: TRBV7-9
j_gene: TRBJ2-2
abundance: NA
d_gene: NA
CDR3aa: CASSPQGGTGELFF
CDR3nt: TGTGCCAGCAGCCCCCAAGGGGGCACCGGGGAGCTGTTTTTT

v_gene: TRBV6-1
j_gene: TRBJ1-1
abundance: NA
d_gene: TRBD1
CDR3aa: CASSDRTGGGTEAFF
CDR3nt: TGTGCCAGCAGTGACAGAACAGGGGGCGGCACTGAAGCTTTCTTT

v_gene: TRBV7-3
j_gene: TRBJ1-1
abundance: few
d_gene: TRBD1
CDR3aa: CASSFGTGRNTEAFF
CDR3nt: TGTGCCAGCAGCTTCGGGACAGGGCGGAACACTGAAGCTTTCTTT

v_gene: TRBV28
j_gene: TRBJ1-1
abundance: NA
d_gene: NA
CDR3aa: CAAGRLNTEAFF
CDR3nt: TGTGCCGCCGGTAGGCTGAACACTGAAGCTTTCTTT